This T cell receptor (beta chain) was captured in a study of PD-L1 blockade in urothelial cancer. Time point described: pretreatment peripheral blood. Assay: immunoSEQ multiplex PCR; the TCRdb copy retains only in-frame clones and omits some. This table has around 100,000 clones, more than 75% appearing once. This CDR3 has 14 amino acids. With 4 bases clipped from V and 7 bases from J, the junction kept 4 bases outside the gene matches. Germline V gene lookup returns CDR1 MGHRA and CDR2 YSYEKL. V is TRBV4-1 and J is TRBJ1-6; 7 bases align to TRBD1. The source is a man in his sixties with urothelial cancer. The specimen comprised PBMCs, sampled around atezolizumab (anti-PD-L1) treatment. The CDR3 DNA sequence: TGCGCCAGCAGCCTACGACAGGGAAATTCACCCCTCCACTTT. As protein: CASSLRQGNSPLHF.